These 27 T cell receptor beta chains originate from one sample sequenced in a study of T cell responses to AZD1222 COVID-19 vaccine. Clones were read by immunoSEQ multiplex PCR, and TCRdb kept only the in-frame ones, dropping some. The sample contains approximately 130,000 clones, about 89% of which appear only once. Sequencing was performed on peripheral blood, taken 28 days after the second AZD1222 dose. These receptor sequences come from an adult who received the AZD1222 COVID-19 vaccine.

This chain uses TRBV27 with TRBJ2-7; 7 nucleotides agree with TRBD2. There are 15 residues in the CDR3. V was pared by 1 base and J by 4 bases, with 7 bases of the junction left unmatched. CDR1 is MNHEY, CDR2 SMNVEV, per germline (reference sequence). CDR3 sequence reads: CASSLYGGRGYEQYF. The CDR3 DNA reads as TGTGCCAGCAGTTTATATGGCGGGAGAGGATACGAGCAGTACTTC.

The chain uses TRBV10-3 and TRBJ1-4, with 10 bases lining up with TRBD1. The J segment lost 7 bases and the V segment lost 3 bases, leaving 5 bases of the junction unmatched. Germline V gene lookup returns CDR1 ENHRY and CDR2 SYGVKD. The CDR3 consists of 15 residues. CDR3 sequence reads: CAISDPTGGSEKLFF. The CDR3 region has the DNA TGTGCCATCAGTGACCCGACAGGGGGCAGTGAAAAACTGTTTTTT.

The chain is built from TRBV4-1 and TRBJ2-2, with 9 bases matching TRBD2. The CDR3 covers 16 residues. V trimming: 1 base; J trimming: 6 bases; junction bases outside the gene matches: 6. Germline-derived CDR1 and CDR2 are MGHRA and YSYEKL. CDR3 protein: CASSQVARGGAGELFF. The CDR3 bases are TGCGCCAGCAGCCAAGTTGCGCGGGGGGGTGCCGGGGAGCTGTTTTTT.

This clone showed up many times. The gene calls are TRBV4-2 and TRBJ1-1; TRBD1 agrees at 7 bases. Trimming at V came to 5 bases and at J to 5 bases, leaving 8 bases not matched to a gene. The CDR3 length is 14 residues. Germline V CDR1 and CDR2: LGHNA, YNFKEQ. DNA for the CDR3: TGTGCCAGCAGCGATACAGGGGTGAGTACTGAAGCTTTCTTT. Translating gives CASSDTGVSTEAFF.

In its sample, this clone was seen many times. The genes are TRBV4-3 and TRBJ1-2, with D perhaps matching TRBD1 (6 bases). This CDR3 has 15 residues. Germline assignment: CDR1 LGHNA and CDR2 YSLEER. V was pared by 3 bases and J by 5 bases, with 16 bases between. The CDR3 here is CASSHPGTSLYGYTF. In nucleotides, the CDR3 is TGCGCCAGCAGCCATCCCGGGACAAGCCTTTATGGCTACACCTTC.

This rearrangement joins TRBV6-2 or TRBV6-3 to TRBJ2-5; D possibly corresponds to TRBD2 (7 bases). The ends were cut back, 2 bases at V and 5 bases at J, with 12 bases in the middle. Germline CDR1 is MNHEY and CDR2 is SVGEGT. The length of the CDR3 is 14 residues. This CDR3 reads CASSYGGAEETQYF. CDR3 sequence (DNA): TGTGCCAGCAGTTACGGGGGGGCGGAGGAGACCCAGTACTTC.

The CDR3 DNA sequence: TGTGCCAGCAGCCGGGACAGAAACACTGAAGCTTTCTTT. Its protein product is CASSRDRNTEAFF. The V gene is TRBV2, the J gene TRBJ1-1; TRBD1 matches 7 bases. Germline loops: CDR1 SNHLY, CDR2 FYNNEI. The CDR3 is 13 residues long. Trimming cost V 6 bases and J 2 bases; bases outside gene matches: 3.

The count of this clone is one. The J gene is TRBJ1-1, the V gene TRBV10-2; D remains ambiguous. The CDR3 has 15 amino acids. V dropped 4 bases and J dropped 1 base, with 13 bases sitting between them. Germline V gene lookup returns CDR1 WSHSY and CDR2 SAAADI. The CDR3 sequence: CASSGALNPNTEAFF. The CDR3 DNA sequence: TGCGCCAGCAGTGGGGCCTTGAATCCGAACACTGAAGCTTTCTTT.

The sample holds a few counts of this clone. The chain has TRBV20-1 and TRBJ2-5; D is undetermined. Germline V gene sequence: CDR1 DFQATT, CDR2 SNEGSKA (reference sequence). The CDR3 sequence is 13 residues long. Trimming took off 3 bases at V and 5 bases at J, with 13 bases between the two ends. DNA of the CDR3: TGCAGTGCTAGTTCGGTTTCATTGGAGACCCAGTACTTC. It codes for CSASSVSLETQYF.

The chain combines TRBV10-3 with TRBJ2-7; TRBD1 might be the D (6 bases). Trimming pared 6 bases from V and 7 bases from J, leaving 13 bases between. The CDR3 covers 12 residues. CDR1 and CDR2 (germline): ENHRY, SYGVKD. The CDR3 protein is CAISPGVWEQYF. In DNA, the CDR3 is TGTGCCATCAGCCCAGGGGTTTGGGAGCAGTACTTC.

The chain employs TRBV4-3 and TRBJ1-4; D remains ambiguous. Trimming removed 1 base from V and 3 bases from J, with 12 bases in between. The CDR3 covers 16 residues. Germline values: CDR1 LGHNA, CDR2 YSLEER. The CDR3 reads CASSQALTYPNEKLFF. CDR3 sequence (DNA): TGCGCCAGCAGCCAAGCCTTGACCTACCCTAATGAAAAACTGTTTTTT.

The J gene is TRBJ2-1, the V gene TRBV7-9; 9 bases line up with TRBD1. CDR3 length equals 17 residues. V lost 2 bases to trimming and J lost 3 bases; unmatched junction nucleotides: 8. Germline CDR1 reads SEHNR; CDR2 reads FQNEAQ (reference sequence). Here the CDR3 DNA reads TGTGCCAGCAGCTTACTTCCGGGACAGGGTAACTACAATGAGCAGTTCTTC. It codes for CASSLLPGQGNYNEQFF.

The chain employs TRBV12-3 or TRBV12-4 and TRBJ2-1; the D is unclear. Trimming shortened V by 10 bases and J by 0 bases, and 7 bases separated the two germline ends. The CDR3 sequence is 12 residues long. The CDR3 DNA reads as TGTGCCACAGCTGACTCCTACAATGAGCAGTTCTTC. It translates to CATADSYNEQFF.

This clone is a singleton in its sample. The gene calls are TRBV19 and TRBJ2-5, with D perhaps given as TRBD1 or TRBD2 (5 bases each). The germline V gene has CDR1 LNHDA and CDR2 SQIVND (reference sequence). V lost 6 bases and J 7 bases, leaving 12 bases between the germline ends. The CDR3 runs 12 residues. CDR3 residues: CASRTAGGTQYF. In DNA form, the CDR3 reads TGTGCCAGTAGGACAGCTGGGGGGACCCAGTACTTC.

The chain has TRBV6-1 and TRBJ1-2; 9 positions match TRBD1. The CDR3 sequence is 15 residues long. The V gene end was trimmed by 2 bases and the J gene end by 5 bases; junction bases not matched to a gene: 6. Germline CDR1 MNHNS, CDR2 SASEGT. CDR3 sequence: CASSEYGTGKYGYTF. CDR3 DNA sequence: TGTGCCAGCAGTGAATATGGGACAGGGAAGTATGGCTACACCTTC.

The chain links TRBV2 to TRBJ1-1, with TRBD1 identical over 7 bases. The V segment lost 6 bases and the J segment 2 bases; nucleotides outside the gene matches: 6. Germline loops: CDR1 SNHLY, CDR2 FYNNEI. The CDR3 runs 14 residues. This CDR3 reads CASSLRTGNTEAFF. DNA for the CDR3: TGTGCCAGCAGCCTCCGGACAGGAAACACTGAAGCTTTCTTT. Supplemented by reference TRBV2 and TRBJ1-1, the full variable domain reads EPEVTQTPSHQVTQMGQEVILRCVPISNHLYFYWYRQILGQKVEFLVSFYNNEISEKSEIFDDQFSVERPDGSNFTLKIRSTKLEDSAMYFCASSLRTGNTEAFFGQGTRLTVV.

This rearrangement joins TRBV19 to TRBJ1-5; D is unresolved. The CDR3 has 11 residues. The V end lost 4 bases, the J end lost 12 bases, and 10 bases lay between the germline ends. The germline gives CDR1 LNHDA, CDR2 SQIVND (reference sequence). CDR3 residues: CASSNSLVQHF. CDR3 in DNA: TGTGCCAGTAGTAACAGCTTAGTCCAGCATTTT.

The rearrangement joins TRBV18 to TRBJ2-1; D may be TRBD2 (5 bases). The CDR3 covers 15 residues. The V end was cut by 2 bases, the J end by 4 bases, with 12 bases between. Germline values: CDR1 KGHSH, CDR2 LQKENI. The CDR3 region has the DNA TGTGCCAGCTCACCAGAAGGTACGGGGTACAATGAGCAGTTCTTC. Translation gives CASSPEGTGYNEQFF.

This chain joins TRBV6-5 and TRBJ2-5; D gene ambiguous. The germline CDR1 and CDR2 sequences are MNHEY and SVGAGI. V was cut by 4 bases and J by 7 bases, with 10 bases left in between. The CDR3 covers 12 residues. The DNA for the CDR3 is TGTGCCAGCAGTTCGGACGGTTGGACCCAGTACTTC. Encoded protein: CASSSDGWTQYF.

This clone was seen more than once but under ten times. The V gene is TRBV7-2, the J gene TRBJ1-2; no clear D. Trimming shortened V by 5 bases and J by 5 bases, and 12 bases separated the two germline ends. Looked up from germline, CDR1 is SGHTA and CDR2 is FQGNSA. The CDR3 extends over 13 amino acids. This CDR3 is CASSKDGQYGYTF. Here the CDR3 DNA reads TGTGCCAGCAGCAAAGATGGGCAGTATGGCTACACCTTC.

The genes are TRBV30 and TRBJ1-6, with D maybe TRBD1 (5 bases). V lost 0 bases and J lost 9, with 15 bases in between. In germline, CDR1 is GTSNPN, CDR2 SVGIG (reference sequence). There are 15 residues in the CDR3. CDR3 bases: TGTGCCTGGAGTGTACCGGGACGGGTCGGTTCACCCCTCCACTTT. Amino acids: CAWSVPGRVGSPLHF.

This clone was detected only once. The CDR3 coding sequence is TGTGCCAGCTCACCAATCCAGTACGATGAGCAGTTCTTC. Its translation: CASSPIQYDEQFF. This chain uses TRBV18 with TRBJ2-1; D gene uncertain. Looked up from germline, CDR1 is KGHSH and CDR2 is LQKENI. Trimming cost V 2 bases and J 8 bases, with 10 bases left between them. This CDR3 has 13 residues.

In DNA form, the CDR3 reads TGTGCCAGCAGCCTGACAGGGGACACTGAAGCTTTCTTT. Amino acids: CASSLTGDTEAFF. The J gene is TRBJ1-1, the V gene TRBV11-2; 8 bases align to TRBD1. This CDR3 comprises 13 residues. Germline V gene data show CDR1 as SGHAT and CDR2 as FQNNGV. Trimming took 5 bases from V and 3 from J; bases not matched to a gene: 2.

This chain joins TRBV7-9 and TRBJ1-3, with D uncertain. The ends were cut back, 4 bases at V and 1 base at J, with 11 bases in the middle. Germline lookup yields CDR1 SEHNR and CDR2 FQNEAQ (reference sequence). This CDR3 region has 15 residues. The CDR3 reads CASSSSRSSGNTIYF. CDR3 in DNA: TGTGCCAGCAGCTCCTCTCGTAGTTCTGGAAACACCATATATTTT. Looking up the rest from reference TRBV7-9 and TRBJ1-3 gives the full variable domain: DTGVSQNPRHKITKRGQNVTFRCDPISEHNRLYWYRQTLGQGPEFLTYFQNEAQLEKSRLLSDRFSAERPKGSFSTLEIQRTEQGDSAMYLCASSSSRSSGNTIYFGEGSWLTVV.

The V call is TRBV7-2, the J call TRBJ1-2; D is ambiguous. CDR3 length: 14 amino acids. Germline loops: CDR1 SGHTA, CDR2 FQGNSA. Deletions cut 5 bases from V and 2 bases from J, with 12 bases between. The CDR3 here is CASSPGGLNYGYTF. As DNA, the CDR3 is TGTGCCAGCAGCCCGGGCGGTCTGAACTATGGCTACACCTTC.

This sequence joins TRBV5-1 and TRBJ2-7, with D perhaps matching TRBD2 (5 bases). Germline-derived CDR1 and CDR2 are SGHRS and YFSETQ. The CDR3 covers 15 residues. V was cut by 0 bases and J by 1 base, with 11 bases left in between. CDR3 region: CASSLVPTGSYEQYF. The CDR3 DNA reads as TGCGCCAGCAGCTTGGTCCCTACGGGGTCCTACGAGCAGTACTTC.

The chain uses TRBV30 and TRBJ1-2, with D tentatively TRBD1 (6 bases). Trimming shortened V by 0 bases and J by 2 bases, and 13 bases separated the two germline ends. CDR3 length: 15 residues. Germline values: CDR1 GTSNPN, CDR2 SVGIG (reference sequence). This CDR3 reads CAWSVGGALNYGYTF. The CDR3 DNA sequence: TGTGCCTGGAGTGTGGGGGGCGCTTTAAACTATGGCTACACCTTC.